Described below is a single T cell receptor beta chain sequence and its context. Its specificity is not known. The sample comes from a study of metastatic and nonmetastatic thyroid tumors. Looking at the study overall: Thyroid patients, malignant and benign, had repertoires compared across blood and tumor or nodule tissue.

Study-level findings and limits: When malignant thyroid tumors were compared with benign nodules, TCR beta diversity was reportedly significantly higher in the malignant tumors. This held in both blood and tumor samples.

There were no patients who had received any treatment before thyroid surgery. In the original analysis: Clinicopathological groups of papillary thyroid cancer showed CDR3 differences that were used to build a distant-metastasis classifier. TCRdb redid the clone calls on the PCR reads using MiXCR. These V and J calls are TCRdb output, not the study's own analysis. The sample has fewer than 40,000 clones, approximately 16% seen once. Germline V lookup: CDR1 KGHDR, CDR2 SFDVKD. The V end was cut by 3 bases, the J end by 7 bases, with 12 bases between. There are 13 residues in the CDR3. The clonotype comes from a male donor with papillary thyroid cancer or a benign thyroid nodule (not recorded which). Some clones in this sample may be carry-over from other donors' samples. V usage is TRBV24-1 and J usage is TRBJ2-7; D is possibly TRBD1 (6 bases). Source material: blood. The CDR3 loop reads CATSDPFTGEQYF. The CDR3 DNA follows: TGTGCCACCAGTGATCCCTTCACAGGGGAGCAGTACTTC.